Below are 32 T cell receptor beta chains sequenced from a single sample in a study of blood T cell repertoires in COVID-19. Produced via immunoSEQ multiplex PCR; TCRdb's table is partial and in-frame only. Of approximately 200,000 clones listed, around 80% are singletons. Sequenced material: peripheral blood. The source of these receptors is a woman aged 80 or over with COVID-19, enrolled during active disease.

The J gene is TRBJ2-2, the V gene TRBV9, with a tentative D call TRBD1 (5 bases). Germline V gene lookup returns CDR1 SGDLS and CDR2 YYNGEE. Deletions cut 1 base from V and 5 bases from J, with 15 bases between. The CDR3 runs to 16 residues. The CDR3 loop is CASSVSLDSWTGELFF. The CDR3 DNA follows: TGTGCCAGCAGCGTATCTCTAGACAGTTGGACCGGGGAGCTGTTTTTT.

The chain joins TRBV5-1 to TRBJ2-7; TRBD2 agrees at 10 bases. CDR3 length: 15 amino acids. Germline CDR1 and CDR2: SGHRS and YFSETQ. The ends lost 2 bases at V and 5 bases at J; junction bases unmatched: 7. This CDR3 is CASSFGLAGANEQYF. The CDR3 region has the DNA TGCGCCAGCAGCTTCGGGCTAGCGGGAGCAAACGAGCAGTACTTC.

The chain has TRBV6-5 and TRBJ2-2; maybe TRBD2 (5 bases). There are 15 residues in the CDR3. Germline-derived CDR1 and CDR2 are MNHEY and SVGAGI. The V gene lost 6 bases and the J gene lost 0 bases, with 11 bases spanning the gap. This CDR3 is CASSLGDTNTGELFF. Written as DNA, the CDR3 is TGTGCCAGCAGCCTGGGAGATACGAACACCGGGGAGCTGTTTTTT.

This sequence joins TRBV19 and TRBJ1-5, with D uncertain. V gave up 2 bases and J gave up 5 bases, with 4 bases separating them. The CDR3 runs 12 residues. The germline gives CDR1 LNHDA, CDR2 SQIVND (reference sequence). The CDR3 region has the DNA TGTGCCAGTAGTATAATCTATCAGCCCCAGCATTTT. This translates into CASSIIYQPQHF.

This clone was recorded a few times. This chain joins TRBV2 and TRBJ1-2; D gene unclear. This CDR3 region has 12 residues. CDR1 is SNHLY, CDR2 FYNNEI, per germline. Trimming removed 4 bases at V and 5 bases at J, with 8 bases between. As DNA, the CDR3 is TGTGCCAGCAGTGGGACTCGGTATGGCTACACCTTC. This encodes CASSGTRYGYTF.

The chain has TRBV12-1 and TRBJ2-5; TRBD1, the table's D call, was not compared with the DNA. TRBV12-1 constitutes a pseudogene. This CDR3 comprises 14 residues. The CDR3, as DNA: TGTGCCAGCAGCTCAAGACAGGGGTGGAAGACCCAGTACTTC. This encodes CASSSRQGWKTQYF.

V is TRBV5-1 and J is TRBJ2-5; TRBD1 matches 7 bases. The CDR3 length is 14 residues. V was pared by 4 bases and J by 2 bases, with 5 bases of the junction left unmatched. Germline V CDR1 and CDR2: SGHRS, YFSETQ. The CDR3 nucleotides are TGCGCCAGCAGCGGACGGACAGGACAAGAGACCCAGTACTTC. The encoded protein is CASSGRTGQETQYF.

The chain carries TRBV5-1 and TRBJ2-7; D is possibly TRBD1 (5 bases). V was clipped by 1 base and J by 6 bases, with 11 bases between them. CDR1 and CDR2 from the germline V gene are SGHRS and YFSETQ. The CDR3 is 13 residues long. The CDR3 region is CASSLLQGFEQYF. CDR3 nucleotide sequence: TGCGCCAGCAGCTTGTTGCAGGGATTCGAGCAGTACTTC.

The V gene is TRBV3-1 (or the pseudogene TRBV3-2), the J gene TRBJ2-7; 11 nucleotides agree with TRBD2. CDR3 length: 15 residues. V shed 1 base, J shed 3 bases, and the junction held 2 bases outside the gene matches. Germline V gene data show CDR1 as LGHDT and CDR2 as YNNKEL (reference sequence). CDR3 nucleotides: TGTGCCAGCAGCCAAGCTGGGACTAGCGGCTACGAGCAGTACTTC. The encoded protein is CASSQAGTSGYEQYF.

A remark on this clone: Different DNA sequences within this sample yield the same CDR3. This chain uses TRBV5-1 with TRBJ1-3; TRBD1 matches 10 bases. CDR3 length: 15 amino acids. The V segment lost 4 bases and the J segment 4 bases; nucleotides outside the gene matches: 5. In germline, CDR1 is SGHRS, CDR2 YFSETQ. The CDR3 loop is CASSPGTGVGNTIYF. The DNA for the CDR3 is TGCGCCAGCAGCCCCGGGACAGGGGTCGGAAACACCATATATTTT.

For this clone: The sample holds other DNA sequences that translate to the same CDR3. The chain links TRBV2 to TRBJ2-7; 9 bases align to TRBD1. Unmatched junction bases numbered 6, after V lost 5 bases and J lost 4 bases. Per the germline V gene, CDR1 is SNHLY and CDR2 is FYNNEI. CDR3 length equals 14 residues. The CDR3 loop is CASSLQGAGYEQYF. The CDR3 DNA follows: TGTGCCAGCAGTTTACAGGGGGCAGGATACGAGCAGTACTTC.

The CDR3 region is CASSYARSRYEQYF. CDR3 nucleotide sequence: TGTGCCAGCAGTTACGCCAGGTCCCGCTACGAGCAGTACTTC. The chain links TRBV6-5 to TRBJ2-7, with no clear D. V was trimmed by 2 bases and J by 3 bases, leaving 11 bases between them. CDR1 is MNHEY and CDR2 is SVGAGI in the germline V gene. This CDR3 contains 14 residues.

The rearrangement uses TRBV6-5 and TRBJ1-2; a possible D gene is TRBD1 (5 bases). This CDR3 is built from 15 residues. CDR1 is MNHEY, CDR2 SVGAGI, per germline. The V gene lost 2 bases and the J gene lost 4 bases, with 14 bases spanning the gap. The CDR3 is CASSYRQGRSYGYTF. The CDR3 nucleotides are TGTGCCAGCAGTTACAGGCAGGGTAGGAGCTATGGCTACACCTTC.

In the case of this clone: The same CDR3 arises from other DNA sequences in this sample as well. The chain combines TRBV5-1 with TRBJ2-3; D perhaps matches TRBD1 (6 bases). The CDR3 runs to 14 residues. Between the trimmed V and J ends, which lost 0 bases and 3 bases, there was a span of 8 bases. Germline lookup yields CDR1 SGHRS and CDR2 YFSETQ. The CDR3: CASSLDQGTDTQYF. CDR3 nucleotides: TGCGCCAGCAGCTTGGACCAGGGGACAGATACGCAGTATTTT.

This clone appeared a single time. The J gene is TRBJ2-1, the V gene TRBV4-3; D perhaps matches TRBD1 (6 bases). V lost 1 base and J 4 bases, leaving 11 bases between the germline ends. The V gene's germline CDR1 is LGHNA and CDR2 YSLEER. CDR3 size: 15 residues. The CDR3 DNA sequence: TGCGCCAGCAGCCAAGGGTTGGGGGCATACAATGAGCAGTTCTTC. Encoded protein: CASSQGLGAYNEQFF.

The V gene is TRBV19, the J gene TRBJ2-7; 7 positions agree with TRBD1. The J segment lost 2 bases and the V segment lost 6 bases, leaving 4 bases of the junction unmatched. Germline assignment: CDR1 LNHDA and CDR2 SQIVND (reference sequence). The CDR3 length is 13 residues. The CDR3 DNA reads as TGTGCCAGTAGCTGGGACAGAACCTACGAGCAGTACTTC. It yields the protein CASSWDRTYEQYF. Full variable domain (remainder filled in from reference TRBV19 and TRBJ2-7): DGGITQSPKYLFRKEGQNVTLSCEQNLNHDAMYWYRQDPGQGLRLIYYSQIVNDFQKGDIAEGYSVSREKKESFPLTVTSAQKNPTAFYLCASSWDRTYEQYFGPGTRLTVT.

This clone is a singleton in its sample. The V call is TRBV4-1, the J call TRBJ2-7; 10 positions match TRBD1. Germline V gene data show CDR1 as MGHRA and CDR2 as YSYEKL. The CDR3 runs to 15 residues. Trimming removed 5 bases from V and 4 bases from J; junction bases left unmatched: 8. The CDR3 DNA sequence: TGCGCCAGCAGCTACAGACAGGGGGCGCGGTACGAGCAGTACTTC. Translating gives CASSYRQGARYEQYF.

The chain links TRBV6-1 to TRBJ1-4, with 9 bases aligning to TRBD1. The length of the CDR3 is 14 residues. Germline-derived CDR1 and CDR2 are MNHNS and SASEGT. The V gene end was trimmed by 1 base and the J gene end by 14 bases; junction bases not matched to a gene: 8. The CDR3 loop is CASSEGTGEAMLFF. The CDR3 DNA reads TGTGCCAGCAGTGAAGGGACAGGGGAAGCCATGCTGTTTTTT.

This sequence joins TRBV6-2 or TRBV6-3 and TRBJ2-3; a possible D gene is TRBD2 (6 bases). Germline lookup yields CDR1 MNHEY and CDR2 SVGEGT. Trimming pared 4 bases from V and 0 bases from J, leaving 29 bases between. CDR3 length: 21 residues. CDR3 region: CASSWDSLTPRTTISTDTQYF. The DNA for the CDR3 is TGTGCCAGCAGTTGGGACTCGCTGACTCCCCGGACAACGATAAGCACAGATACGCAGTATTTT.

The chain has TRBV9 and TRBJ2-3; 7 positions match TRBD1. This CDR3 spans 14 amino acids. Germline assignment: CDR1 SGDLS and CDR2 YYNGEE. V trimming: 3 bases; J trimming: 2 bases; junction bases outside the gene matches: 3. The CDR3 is CASSAGQPTDTQYF. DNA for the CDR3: TGTGCCAGCAGCGCGGGACAGCCCACAGATACGCAGTATTTT.

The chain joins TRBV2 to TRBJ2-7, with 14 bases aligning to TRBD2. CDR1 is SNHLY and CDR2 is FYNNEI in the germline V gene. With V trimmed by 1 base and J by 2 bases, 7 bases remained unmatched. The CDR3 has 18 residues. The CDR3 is CASSEGTSGRPIAYEQYF. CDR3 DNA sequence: TGTGCCAGCAGTGAAGGGACTAGCGGGAGGCCGATCGCCTACGAGCAGTACTTC.

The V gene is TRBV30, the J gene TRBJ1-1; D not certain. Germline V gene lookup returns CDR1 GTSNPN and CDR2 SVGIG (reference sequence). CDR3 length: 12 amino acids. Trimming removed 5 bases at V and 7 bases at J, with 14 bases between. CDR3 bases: TGTGCCTGGTCCCCCGCCTACGGTGAAGCTTTCTTT. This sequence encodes CAWSPAYGEAFF.

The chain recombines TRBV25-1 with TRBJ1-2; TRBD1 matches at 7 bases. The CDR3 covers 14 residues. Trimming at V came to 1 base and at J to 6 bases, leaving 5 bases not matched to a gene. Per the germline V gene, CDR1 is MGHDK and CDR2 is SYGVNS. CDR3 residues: CASSESGRGNGYTF. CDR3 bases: TGTGCCAGCAGTGAATCGGGCAGGGGGAATGGCTACACCTTC.

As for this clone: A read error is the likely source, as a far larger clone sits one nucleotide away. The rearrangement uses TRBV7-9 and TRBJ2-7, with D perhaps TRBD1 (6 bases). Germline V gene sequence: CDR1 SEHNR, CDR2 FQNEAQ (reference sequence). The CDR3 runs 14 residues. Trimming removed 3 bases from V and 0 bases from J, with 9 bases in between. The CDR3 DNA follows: TGTGCCAGCAGCTTGACAGGTTTCTCCTACGAGCAGTACTTC. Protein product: CASSLTGFSYEQYF.

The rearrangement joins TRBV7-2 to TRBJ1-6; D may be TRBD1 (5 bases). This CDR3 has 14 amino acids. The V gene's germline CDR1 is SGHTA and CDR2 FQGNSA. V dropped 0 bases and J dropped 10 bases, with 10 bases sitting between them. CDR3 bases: TGTGCCAGCAGCTTAGCAGGGGAAGGGTCACCCCTCCACTTT. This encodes CASSLAGEGSPLHF.

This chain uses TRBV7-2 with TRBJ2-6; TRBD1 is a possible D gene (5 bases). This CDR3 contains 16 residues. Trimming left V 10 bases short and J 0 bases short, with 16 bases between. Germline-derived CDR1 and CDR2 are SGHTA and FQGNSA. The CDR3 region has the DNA TGTGCCATCCCGCAGGGCCCCGACTCTGGGGCCAACGTCCTGACTTTC. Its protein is CAIPQGPDSGANVLTF.

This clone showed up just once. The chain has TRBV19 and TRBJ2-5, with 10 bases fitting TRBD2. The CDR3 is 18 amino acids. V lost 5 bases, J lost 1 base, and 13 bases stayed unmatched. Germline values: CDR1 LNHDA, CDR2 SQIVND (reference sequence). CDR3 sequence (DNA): TGTGCCAGTAGTCCTCTCGGGCTAGCGGGGGCCGTCCAAGAGACCCAGTACTTC. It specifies CASSPLGLAGAVQETQYF.

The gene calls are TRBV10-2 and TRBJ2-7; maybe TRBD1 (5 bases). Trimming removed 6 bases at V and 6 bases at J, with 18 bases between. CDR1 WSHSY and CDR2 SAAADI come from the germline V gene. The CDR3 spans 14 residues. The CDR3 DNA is TGCGCCAGCAGCCAGGGCCCCTTCCGCGGCGAGCAGTACTTC. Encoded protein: CASSQGPFRGEQYF.

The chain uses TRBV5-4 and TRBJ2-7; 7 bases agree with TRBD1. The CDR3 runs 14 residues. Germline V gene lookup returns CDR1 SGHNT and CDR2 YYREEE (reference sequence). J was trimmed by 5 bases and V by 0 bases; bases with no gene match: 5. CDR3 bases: TGTGCCAGCAGCTTGGCCCTAGACAGGGACGAGCAGTACTTC. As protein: CASSLALDRDEQYF.

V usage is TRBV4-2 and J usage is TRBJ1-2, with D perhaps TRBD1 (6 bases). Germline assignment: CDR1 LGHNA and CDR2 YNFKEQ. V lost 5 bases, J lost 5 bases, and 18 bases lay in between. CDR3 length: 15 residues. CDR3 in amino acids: CASSRHREGEYGYTF. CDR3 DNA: TGTGCCAGCAGCAGACACAGGGAAGGCGAATATGGCTACACCTTC.

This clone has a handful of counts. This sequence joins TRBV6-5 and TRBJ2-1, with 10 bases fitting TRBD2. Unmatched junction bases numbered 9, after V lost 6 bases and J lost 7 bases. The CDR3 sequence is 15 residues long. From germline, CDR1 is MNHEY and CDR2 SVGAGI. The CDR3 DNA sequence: TGTGCCAGCAGCACCGGGACTAGCGTGGGAAATGAGCAGTTCTTC. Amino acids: CASSTGTSVGNEQFF.

CDR3 residues: CASSFLQGPQYF. The CDR3 DNA follows: TGTGCCAGCAGTTTCCTACAGGGGCCGCAGTACTTC. The rearrangement links TRBV6-5 to TRBJ2-7; 7 positions match TRBD1. V shed 4 bases, J shed 9 bases, and the junction held 6 bases outside the gene matches. The CDR3 consists of 12 residues. Germline lookup yields CDR1 MNHEY and CDR2 SVGAGI.